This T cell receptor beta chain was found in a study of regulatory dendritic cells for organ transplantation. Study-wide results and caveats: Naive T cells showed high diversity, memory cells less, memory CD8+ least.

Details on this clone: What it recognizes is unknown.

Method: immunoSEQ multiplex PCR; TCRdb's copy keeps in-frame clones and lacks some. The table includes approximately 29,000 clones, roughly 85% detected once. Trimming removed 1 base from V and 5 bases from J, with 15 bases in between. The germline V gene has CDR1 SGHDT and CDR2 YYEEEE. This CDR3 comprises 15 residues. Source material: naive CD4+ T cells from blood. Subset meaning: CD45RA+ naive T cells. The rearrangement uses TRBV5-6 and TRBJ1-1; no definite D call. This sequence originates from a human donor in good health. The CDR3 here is CASSLRGVVLTEAFF. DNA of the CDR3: TGTGCCAGCAGCTTGCGTGGAGTGGTATTGACTGAAGCTTTCTTT.